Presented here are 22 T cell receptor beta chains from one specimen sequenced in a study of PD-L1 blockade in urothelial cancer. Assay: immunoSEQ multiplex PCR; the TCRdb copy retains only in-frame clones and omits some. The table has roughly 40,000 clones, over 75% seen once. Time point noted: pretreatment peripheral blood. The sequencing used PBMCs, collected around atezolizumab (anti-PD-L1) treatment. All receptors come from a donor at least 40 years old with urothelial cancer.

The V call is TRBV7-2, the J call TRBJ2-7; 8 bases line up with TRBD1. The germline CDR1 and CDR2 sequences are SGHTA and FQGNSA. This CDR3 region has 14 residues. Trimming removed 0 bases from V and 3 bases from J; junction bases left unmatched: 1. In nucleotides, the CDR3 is TGTGCCAGCAGCTTAGCGGGACAGGACTACGAGCAGTACTTC. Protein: CASSLAGQDYEQYF.

Here the CDR3 reads CASRRRVFALNEQFF. The DNA of the CDR3 is TGTGCCAGCAGACGCAGGGTCTTTGCTTTGAATGAGCAGTTCTTC. This rearrangement joins TRBV6-5 to TRBJ2-1; D possibly corresponds to TRBD1 (5 bases). The ends were cut back, 6 bases at V and 7 bases at J, with 19 bases in the middle. The CDR3 extends over 15 amino acids. The germline V gene encodes CDR1 MNHEY and CDR2 SVGAGI.

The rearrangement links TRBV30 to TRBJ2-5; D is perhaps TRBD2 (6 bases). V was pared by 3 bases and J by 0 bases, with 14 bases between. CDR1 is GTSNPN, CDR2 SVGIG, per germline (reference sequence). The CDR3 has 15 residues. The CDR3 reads CAWSGTRDYQETQYF. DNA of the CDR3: TGTGCCTGGAGCGGGACTCGGGACTACCAAGAGACCCAGTACTTC.

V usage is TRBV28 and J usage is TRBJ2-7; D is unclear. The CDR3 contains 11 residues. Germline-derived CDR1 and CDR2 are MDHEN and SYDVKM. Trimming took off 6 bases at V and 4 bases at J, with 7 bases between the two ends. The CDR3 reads CASSLRYEQYF. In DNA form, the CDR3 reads TGTGCCAGCAGCCTGCGATACGAGCAGTACTTC.

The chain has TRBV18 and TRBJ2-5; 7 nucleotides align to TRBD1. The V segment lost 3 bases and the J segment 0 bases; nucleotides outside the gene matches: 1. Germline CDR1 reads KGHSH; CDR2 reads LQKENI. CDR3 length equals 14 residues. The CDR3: CASSPGTDQETQYF. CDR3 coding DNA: TGTGCCAGCTCACCCGGGACAGACCAAGAGACCCAGTACTTC. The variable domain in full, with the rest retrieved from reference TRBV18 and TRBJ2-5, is NAGVMQNPRHLVRRRGQEARLRCSPMKGHSHVYWYRQLPEEGLKFMVYLQKENIIDESGMPKERFSAEFPKEGPSILRIQQVVRGDSAAYFCASSPGTDQETQYFGPGTRLLVL.

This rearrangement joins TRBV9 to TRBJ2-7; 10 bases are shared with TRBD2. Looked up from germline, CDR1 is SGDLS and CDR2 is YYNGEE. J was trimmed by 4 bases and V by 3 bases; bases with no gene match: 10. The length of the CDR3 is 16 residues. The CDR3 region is CASSEGEAGGVYEQYF. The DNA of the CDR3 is TGTGCCAGCAGCGAGGGGGAAGCGGGAGGGGTGTACGAGCAGTACTTC.

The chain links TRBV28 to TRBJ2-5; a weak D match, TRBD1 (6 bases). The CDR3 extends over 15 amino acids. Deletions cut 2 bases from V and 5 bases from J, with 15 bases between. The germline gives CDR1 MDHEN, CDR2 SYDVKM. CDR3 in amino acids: CASSLTQGFGETQYF. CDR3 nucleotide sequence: TGTGCCAGCAGTTTAACACAGGGTTTCGGCGAGACCCAGTACTTC.

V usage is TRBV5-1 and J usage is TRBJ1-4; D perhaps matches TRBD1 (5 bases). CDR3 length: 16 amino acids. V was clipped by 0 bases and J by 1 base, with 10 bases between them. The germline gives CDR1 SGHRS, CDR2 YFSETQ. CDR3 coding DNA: TGCGCCAGCAGCTTGGCAGGGTCGGGAACTAATGAAAAACTGTTTTTT. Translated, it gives CASSLAGSGTNEKLFF.

Here the CDR3 DNA reads TGTGCCATCAGGGGACTAGCGGGACCCCAAGAGACCCAGTACTTC. As protein: CAIRGLAGPQETQYF. The J gene is TRBJ2-5, the V gene TRBV10-3; TRBD2 matches 13 bases. The CDR3 consists of 15 residues. CDR1 and CDR2 from the germline V gene are ENHRY and SYGVKD. The junction had 2 bases not matched to a gene; V was cut back by 6 bases and J by 1 base.

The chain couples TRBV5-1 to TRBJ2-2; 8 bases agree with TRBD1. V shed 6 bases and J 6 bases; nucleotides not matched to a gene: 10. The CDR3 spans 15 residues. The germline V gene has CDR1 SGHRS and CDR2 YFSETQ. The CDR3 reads CASTPPGGESGELFF. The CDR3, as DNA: TGCGCCAGCACCCCTCCAGGGGGCGAGTCCGGGGAGCTGTTTTTT.

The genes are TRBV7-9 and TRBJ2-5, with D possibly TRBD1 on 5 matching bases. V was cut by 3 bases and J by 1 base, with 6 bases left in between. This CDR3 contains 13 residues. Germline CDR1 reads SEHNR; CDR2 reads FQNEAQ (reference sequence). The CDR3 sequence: CASSLDTQETQYF. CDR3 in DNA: TGTGCCAGCAGCTTGGACACCCAAGAGACCCAGTACTTC.

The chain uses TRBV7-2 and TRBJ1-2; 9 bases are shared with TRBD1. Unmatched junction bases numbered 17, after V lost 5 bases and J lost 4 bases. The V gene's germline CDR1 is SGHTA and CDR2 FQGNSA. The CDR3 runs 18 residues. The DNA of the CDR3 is TGTGCCAGCAGCCACCGGGACAGGGTTTCTTTTCCCCCCTATGGCTACACCTTC. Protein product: CASSHRDRVSFPPYGYTF.

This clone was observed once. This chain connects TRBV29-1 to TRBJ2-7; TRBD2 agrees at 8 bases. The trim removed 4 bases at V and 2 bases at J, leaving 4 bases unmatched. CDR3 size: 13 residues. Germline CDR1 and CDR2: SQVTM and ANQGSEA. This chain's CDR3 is CSVVTSGAYEQYF. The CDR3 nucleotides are TGCAGCGTTGTTACTAGCGGAGCCTACGAGCAGTACTTC.

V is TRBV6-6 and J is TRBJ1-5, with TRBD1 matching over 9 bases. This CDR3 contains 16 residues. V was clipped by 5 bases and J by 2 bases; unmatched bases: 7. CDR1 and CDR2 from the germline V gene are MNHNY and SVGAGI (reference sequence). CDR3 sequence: CASSGPTGGGNQPQHF. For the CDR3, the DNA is TGTGCCAGCAGTGGCCCGACAGGGGGGGGCAATCAGCCCCAGCATTTT.

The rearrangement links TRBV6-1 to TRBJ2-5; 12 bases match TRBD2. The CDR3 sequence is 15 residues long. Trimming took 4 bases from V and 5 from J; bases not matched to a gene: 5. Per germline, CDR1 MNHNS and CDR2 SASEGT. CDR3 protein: CASSGLAGGGETQYF. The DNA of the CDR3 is TGTGCCAGCAGTGGGCTAGCGGGAGGGGGGGAGACCCAGTACTTC.

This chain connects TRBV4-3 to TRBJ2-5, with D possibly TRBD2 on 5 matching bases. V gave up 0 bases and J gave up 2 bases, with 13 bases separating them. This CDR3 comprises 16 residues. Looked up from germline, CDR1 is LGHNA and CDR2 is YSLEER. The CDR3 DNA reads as TGCGCCAGCAGCCAAGAATTTGGAGGCTCTCAAGAGACCCAGTACTTC. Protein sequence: CASSQEFGGSQETQYF.

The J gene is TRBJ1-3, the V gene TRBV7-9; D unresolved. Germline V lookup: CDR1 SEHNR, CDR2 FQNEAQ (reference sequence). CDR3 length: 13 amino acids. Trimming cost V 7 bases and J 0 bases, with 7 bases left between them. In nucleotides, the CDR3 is TGTGCCAGCAATCCGAGCTCTGGAAACACCATATATTTT. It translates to CASNPSSGNTIYF.

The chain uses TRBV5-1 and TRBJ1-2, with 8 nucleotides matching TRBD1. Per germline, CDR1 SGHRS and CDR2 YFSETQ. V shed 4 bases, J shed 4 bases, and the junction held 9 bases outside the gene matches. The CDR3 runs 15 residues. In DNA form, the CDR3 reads TGCGCCAGCAGCCCGAGACAGGGGTCGGGCTATGGCTACACCTTC. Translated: CASSPRQGSGYGYTF. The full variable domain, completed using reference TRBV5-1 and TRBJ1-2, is KAGVTQTPRYLIKTRGQQVTLSCSPISGHRSVSWYQQTPGQGLQFLFEYFSETQRNKGNFPGRFSGRQFSNSRSEMNVSTLELGDSALYLCASSPRQGSGYGYTFGSGTRLTVV.

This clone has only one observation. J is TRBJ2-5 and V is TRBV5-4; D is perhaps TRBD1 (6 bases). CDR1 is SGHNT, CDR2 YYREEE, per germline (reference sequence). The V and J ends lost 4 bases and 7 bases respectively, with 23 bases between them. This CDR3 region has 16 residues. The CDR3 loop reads CASSPIGQTGIGTQYF. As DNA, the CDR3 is TGTGCCAGCAGCCCGATCGGCCAAACAGGGATTGGGACCCAGTACTTC.

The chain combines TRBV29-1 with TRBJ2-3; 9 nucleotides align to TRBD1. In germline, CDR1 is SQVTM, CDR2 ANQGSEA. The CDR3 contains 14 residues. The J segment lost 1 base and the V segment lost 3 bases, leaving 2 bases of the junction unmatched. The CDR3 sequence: CSVEDRGRTDTQYF. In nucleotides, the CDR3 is TGCAGCGTTGAGGACAGGGGACGCACAGATACGCAGTATTTT.

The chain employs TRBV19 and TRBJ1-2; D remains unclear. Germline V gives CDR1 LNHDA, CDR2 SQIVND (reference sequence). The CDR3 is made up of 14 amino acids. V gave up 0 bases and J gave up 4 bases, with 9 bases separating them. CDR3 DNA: TGTGCCAGTAGTATAGATGTGGAGGGCTATGGCTACACCTTC. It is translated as CASSIDVEGYGYTF.

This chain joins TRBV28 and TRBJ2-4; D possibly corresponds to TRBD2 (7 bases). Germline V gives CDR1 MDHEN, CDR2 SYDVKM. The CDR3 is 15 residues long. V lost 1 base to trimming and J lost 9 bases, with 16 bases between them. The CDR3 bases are TGTGCCAGCAGTTTATCTGCCCAGGGGAGGGGCATTCAGTACTTC. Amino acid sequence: CASSLSAQGRGIQYF. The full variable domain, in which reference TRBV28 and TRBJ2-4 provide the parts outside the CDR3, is DVKVTQSSRYLVKRTGEKVFLECVQDMDHENMFWYRQDPGLGLRLIYFSYDVKMKEKGDIPEGYSVSREKKERFSLILESASTNQTSMYLCASSLSAQGRGIQYFGAGTRLSVL.